A selection of T cell receptor beta chains follows, all from one sample in a study of tumor-infiltrating lymphocytes in primary liver carcinoma. TCRdb re-called the multiplex PCR reads with MiXCR, one entry per CDR3 protein. This sample has some 100,000 distinct CDR3 sequences, with about 63% found just once. The sample comprised liver tumor tissue from sampling region 2. The receptors stem from a woman in her sixties or seventies with primary liver carcinoma and hepatitis B virus infection. CDR3s include the opening cysteine and the closing phenylalanine or tryptophan. The D gene is left open where the match is weak. Only part of the rows carry a size: once, few, many, or a class if the clone is expanded.

j_gene,d_gene,abundance,v_gene,CDR3aa,CDR3nt
TRBJ1-2,.,.,TRBV24-1,CATSEVGGPNYGYTF,TGTGCCACCAGTGAGGTTGGGGGACCTAACTATGGCTACACCTTC
TRBJ2-7,.,medium-sized,TRBV11-2,CASSSSPSLGSEQYF,TGTGCCAGCAGCTCCTCCCCCTCCTTAGGAAGTGAGCAGTACTTC
TRBJ2-5,TRBD2,large,TRBV11-2,CASSYSRGSGRETQYF,TGTGCCAGCAGCTACTCCCGTGGTAGCGGGAGAGAGACCCAGTACTTC
TRBJ2-7,.,.,TRBV5-1,CASSPGTMSPYEQYF,TGCGCCAGCAGCCCCGGGACGATGAGCCCTTACGAGCAGTACTTC
TRBJ1-1,.,.,TRBV11-2,CANSLVTYGVYAF,TGTGCCAACAGCTTAGTGACTTACGGTGTCTACGCTTTT
TRBJ2-5,.,many,TRBV5-1,CASSWVQGGETQYF,TGCGCCAGCAGCTGGGTACAGGGAGGCGAGACCCAGTACTTC
TRBJ2-6,TRBD1,many,TRBV14,CASSPFQGSSGTGAAGANVLTF,TGTGCCAGCAGCCCGTTCCAGGGGAGTAGTGGGACAGGGGCAGCCGGGGCCAACGTCCTGACTTTC
TRBJ2-5,.,.,TRBV7-9,CASSFAAGGTQYF,TGTGCCAGCAGCTTTGCTGCCGGGGGGACCCAGTACTTC
TRBJ2-7,.,.,TRBV5-1,CASSLLASSYEQYF,TGCGCCAGCAGCTTGTTAGCCTCCTCCTACGAGCAGTACTTC
TRBJ1-2,TRBD1,.,TRBV5-1,CASSDSDRGSYGYTF,TGCGCCAGCAGCGACTCAGACAGGGGAAGCTATGGCTACACCTTC
TRBJ2-5,.,.,TRBV11-2,CASSLGFSHSEETQYF,TGCGCCAGCAGCTTAGGATTTTCACACAGCGAAGAGACCCAGTACTTC
TRBJ2-4,.,.,TRBV11-1,CASSLTGGQKNIQCF,TGTGCCAGCAGCTTAACCGGGGGTCAAAAAAACATTCAGTGCTTC
TRBJ2-1,.,.,TRBV11-3,CASNMAATARGEQFF,TGTGCCAGCAACATGGCAGCGACTGCCCGGGGTGAGCAGTTCTTC